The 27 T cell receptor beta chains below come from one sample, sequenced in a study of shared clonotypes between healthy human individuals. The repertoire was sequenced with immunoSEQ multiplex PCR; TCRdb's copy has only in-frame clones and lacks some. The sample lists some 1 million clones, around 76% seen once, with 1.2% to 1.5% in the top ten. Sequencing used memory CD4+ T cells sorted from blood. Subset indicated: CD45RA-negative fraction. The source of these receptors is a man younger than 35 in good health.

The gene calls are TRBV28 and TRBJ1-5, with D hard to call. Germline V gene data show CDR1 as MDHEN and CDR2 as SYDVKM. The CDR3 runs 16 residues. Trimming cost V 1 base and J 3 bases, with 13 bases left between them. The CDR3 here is CASSLSTGSNNQPQHF. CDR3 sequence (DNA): TGTGCCAGCAGTTTATCGACGGGGAGTAACAATCAGCCCCAGCATTTT.

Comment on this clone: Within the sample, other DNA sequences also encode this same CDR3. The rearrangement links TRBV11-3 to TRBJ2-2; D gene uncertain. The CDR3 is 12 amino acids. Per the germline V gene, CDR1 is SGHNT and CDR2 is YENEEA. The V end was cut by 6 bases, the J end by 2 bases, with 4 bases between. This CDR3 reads CASSLNTGELFF. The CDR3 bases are TGTGCCAGCAGTTTAAACACCGGGGAGCTGTTTTTT.

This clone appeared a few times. In DNA, the CDR3 is TGTGCCAGCAGCTTAGTTGGGTCGCTCGGCACCGGGGAGCTGTTTTTT. Its translation: CASSLVGSLGTGELFF. The chain combines TRBV7-2 with TRBJ2-2; D is unclear. Germline loops: CDR1 SGHTA, CDR2 FQGNSA. The CDR3 runs 16 residues. V was shortened by 1 base and J by 4 bases, with 13 bases between the two germline ends. Combining the CDR3 with reference TRBV7-2 and TRBJ2-2 gives the whole variable domain GAGVSQSPSNKVTEKGKDVELRCDPISGHTALYWYRQSLGQGLEFLIYFQGNSAPDKSGLPSDRFSAERTGGSVSTLTIQRTQQEDSAVYLCASSLVGSLGTGELFFGEGSRLTVL.

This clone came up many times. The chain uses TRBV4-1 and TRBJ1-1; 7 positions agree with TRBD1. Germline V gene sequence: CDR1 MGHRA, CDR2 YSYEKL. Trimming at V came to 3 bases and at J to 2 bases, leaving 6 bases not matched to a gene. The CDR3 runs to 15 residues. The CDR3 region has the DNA TGCGCCAGCAGCCAGGGGGACAGAGGTAACACTGAAGCTTTCTTT. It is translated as CASSQGDRGNTEAFF.

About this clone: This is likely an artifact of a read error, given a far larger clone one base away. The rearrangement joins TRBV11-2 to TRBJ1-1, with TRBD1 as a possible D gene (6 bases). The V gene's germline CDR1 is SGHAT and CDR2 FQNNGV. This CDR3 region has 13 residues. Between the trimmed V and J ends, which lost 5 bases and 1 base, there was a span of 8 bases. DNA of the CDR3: TGTGCCAGCAGCCAGGGACAGAACACTGAAGCTTTCTTT. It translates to CASSQGQNTEAFF.

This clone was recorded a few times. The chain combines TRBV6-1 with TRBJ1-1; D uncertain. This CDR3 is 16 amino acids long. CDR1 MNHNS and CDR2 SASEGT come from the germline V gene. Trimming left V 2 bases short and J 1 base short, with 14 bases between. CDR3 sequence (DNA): TGTGCCAGCAGTGAAACTAAGCCCGGAGGGAACACTGAAGCTTTCTTT. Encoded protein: CASSETKPGGNTEAFF.

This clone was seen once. The CDR3 nucleotides read TGTGCCAGCTCACTGGACAGGGGGGTCAACACGCAGTATTTT. It translates to CASSLDRGVNTQYF. The J gene is TRBJ2-3, the V gene TRBV18, with 10 positions matching TRBD1. Germline loops: CDR1 KGHSH, CDR2 LQKENI. The CDR3 is 14 amino acids. J gave up 9 bases and V 4 bases, and 7 bases lay outside the gene matches.

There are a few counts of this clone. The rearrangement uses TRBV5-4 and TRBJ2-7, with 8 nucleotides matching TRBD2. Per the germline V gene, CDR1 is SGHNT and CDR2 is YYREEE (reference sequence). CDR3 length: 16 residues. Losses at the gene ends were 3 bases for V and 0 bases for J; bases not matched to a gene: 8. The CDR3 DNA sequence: TGTGCCAGCAGCTCCTCGGGGGGGGGCCACTCCTACGAGCAGTACTTC. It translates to CASSSSGGGHSYEQYF. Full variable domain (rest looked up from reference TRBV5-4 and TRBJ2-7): ETGVTQSPTHLIKTRGQQVTLRCSSQSGHNTVSWYQQALGQGPQFIFQYYREEENGRGNFPPRFSGLQFPNYSSELNVNALELDDSALYLCASSSSGGGHSYEQYFGPGTRLTVT.

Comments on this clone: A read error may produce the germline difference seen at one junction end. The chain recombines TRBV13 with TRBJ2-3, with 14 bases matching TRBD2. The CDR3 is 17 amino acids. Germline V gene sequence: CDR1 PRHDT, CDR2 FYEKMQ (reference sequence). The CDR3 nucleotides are TGTGCCAGCAGCCTAGGGACTAGCGGGAGTTTAAGAGATACGCAGTATTTT. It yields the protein CASSLGTSGSLRDTQYF.

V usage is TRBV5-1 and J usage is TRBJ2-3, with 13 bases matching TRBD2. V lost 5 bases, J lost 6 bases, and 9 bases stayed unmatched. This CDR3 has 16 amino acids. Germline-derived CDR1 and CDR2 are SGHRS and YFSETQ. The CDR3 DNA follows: TGCGCCAGCAGAAAGCCTGGACTAGCGGGAGATGATACGCAGTATTTT. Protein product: CASRKPGLAGDDTQYF.

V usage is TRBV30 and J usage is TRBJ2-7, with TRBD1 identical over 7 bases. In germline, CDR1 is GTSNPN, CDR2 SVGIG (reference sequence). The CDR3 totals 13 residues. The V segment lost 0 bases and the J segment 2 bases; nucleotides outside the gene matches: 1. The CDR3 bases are TGTGCCTGGAGTGTCGACAGGGCCTACGAGCAGTACTTC. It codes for CAWSVDRAYEQYF. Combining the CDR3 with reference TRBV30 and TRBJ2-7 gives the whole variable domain SQTIHQWPATLVQPVGSPLSLECTVEGTSNPNLYWYRQAAGRGLQLLFYSVGIGQISSEVPQNLSASRPQDRQFILSSKKLLLSDSGFYLCAWSVDRAYEQYFGPGTRLTVT.

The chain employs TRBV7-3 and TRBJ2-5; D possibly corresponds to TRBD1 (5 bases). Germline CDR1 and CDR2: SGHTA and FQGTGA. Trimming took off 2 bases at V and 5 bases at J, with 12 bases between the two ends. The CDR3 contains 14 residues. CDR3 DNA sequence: TGTGCCAGCAGCTTATATGGGGCTGGGGAGACCCAGTACTTC. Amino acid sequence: CASSLYGAGETQYF.

CDR3 in amino acids: CASSYQLAGITYEQYF. DNA for the CDR3: TGTGCCAGCAGCTATCAACTAGCGGGGATTACCTACGAGCAGTACTTC. This rearrangement joins TRBV7-9 to TRBJ2-7; TRBD2 matches 10 bases. This CDR3 has 16 amino acids. Trimming removed 4 bases from V and 2 bases from J; junction bases left unmatched: 8. The germline V gene has CDR1 SEHNR and CDR2 FQNEAQ (reference sequence).

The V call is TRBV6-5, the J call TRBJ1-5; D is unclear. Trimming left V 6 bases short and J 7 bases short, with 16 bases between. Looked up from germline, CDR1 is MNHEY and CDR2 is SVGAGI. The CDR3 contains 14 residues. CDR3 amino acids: CASSPKAHTQPQHF. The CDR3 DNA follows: TGTGCCAGCAGCCCTAAGGCCCACACCCAGCCCCAGCATTTT.

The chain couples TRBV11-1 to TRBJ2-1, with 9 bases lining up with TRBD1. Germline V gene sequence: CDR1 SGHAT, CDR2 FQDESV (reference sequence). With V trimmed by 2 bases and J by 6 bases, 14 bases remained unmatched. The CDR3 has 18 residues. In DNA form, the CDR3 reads TGTGCCAGCAGCTTACTAGGACCCGGGACAGGGATTTCCAATGAGCAGTTCTTC. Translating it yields CASSLLGPGTGISNEQFF.

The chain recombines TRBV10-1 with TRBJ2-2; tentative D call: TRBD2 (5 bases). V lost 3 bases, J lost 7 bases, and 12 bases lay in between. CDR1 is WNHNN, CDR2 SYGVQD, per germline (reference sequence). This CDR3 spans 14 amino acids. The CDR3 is CASSDATAGGELFF. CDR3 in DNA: TGCGCCAGCAGTGACGCCACGGCGGGCGGGGAGCTGTTTTTT.

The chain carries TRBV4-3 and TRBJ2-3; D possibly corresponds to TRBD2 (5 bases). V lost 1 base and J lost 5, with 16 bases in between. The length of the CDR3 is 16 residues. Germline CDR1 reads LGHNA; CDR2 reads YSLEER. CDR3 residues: CASSQAPGGGGDTQYF. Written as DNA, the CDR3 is TGCGCCAGCAGCCAAGCCCCCGGAGGAGGAGGAGATACGCAGTATTTT.

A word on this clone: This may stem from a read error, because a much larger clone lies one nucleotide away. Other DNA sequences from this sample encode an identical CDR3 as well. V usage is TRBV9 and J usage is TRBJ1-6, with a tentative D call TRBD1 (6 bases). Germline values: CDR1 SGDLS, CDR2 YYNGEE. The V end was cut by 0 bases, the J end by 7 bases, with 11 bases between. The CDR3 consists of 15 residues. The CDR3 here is CASSVGETGNSPLHF. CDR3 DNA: TGTGCCAGCAGCGTAGGGGAAACAGGGAATTCACCCCTCCACTTT.

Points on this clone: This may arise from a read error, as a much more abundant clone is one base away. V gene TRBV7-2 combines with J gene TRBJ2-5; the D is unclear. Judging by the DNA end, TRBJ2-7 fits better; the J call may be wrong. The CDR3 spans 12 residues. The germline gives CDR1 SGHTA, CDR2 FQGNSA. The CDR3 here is CASSLGAYEQYF. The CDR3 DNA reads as TGTGCCAGCAGCTTAGGGGCCTACGAGCAGTACTTC.

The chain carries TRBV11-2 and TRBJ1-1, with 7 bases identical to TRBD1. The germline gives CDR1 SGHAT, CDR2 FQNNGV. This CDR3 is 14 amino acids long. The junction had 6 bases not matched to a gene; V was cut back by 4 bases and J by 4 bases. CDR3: CASSYLQGGTEAFF. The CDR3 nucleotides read TGTGCCAGCAGCTACCTTCAGGGGGGCACTGAAGCTTTCTTT.

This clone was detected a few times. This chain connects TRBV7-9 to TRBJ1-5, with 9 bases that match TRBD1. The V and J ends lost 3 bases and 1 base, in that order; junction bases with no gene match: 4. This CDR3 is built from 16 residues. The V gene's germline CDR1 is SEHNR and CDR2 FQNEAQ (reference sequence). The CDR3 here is CASSLGTGLSNQPQHF. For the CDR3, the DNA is TGTGCCAGCAGCTTGGGGACAGGGTTGAGCAATCAGCCCCAGCATTTT.

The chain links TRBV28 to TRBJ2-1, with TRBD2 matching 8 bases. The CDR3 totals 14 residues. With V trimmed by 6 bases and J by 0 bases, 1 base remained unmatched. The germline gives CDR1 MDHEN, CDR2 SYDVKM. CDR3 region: CASSGTSSYNEQFF. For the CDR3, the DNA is TGTGCCAGCAGCGGGACTAGCTCCTACAATGAGCAGTTCTTC.

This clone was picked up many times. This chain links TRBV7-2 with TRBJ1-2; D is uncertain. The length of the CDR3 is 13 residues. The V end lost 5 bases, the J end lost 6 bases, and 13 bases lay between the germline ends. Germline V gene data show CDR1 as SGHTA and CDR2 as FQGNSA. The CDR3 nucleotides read TGTGCCAGCAGCCCCGACCGGAGGGATGGCTACACCTTC. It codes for CASSPDRRDGYTF.

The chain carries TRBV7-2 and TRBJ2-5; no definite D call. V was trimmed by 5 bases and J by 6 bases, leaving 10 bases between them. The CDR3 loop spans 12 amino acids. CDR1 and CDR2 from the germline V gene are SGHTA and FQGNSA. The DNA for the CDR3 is TGTGCCAGCAGCCTAAGGACGAAGACCCAGTACTTC. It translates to CASSLRTKTQYF.

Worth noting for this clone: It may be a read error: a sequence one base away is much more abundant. The CDR3 DNA sequence: TGTGCCAGCAGCTTACCCGAGGGCGCTGAAGCTTTCTTT. It codes for CASSLPEGAEAFF. The rearrangement links TRBV5-5 to TRBJ1-1; D not resolved. V was cut by 2 bases and J by 6 bases, with 11 bases left in between. The CDR3 has 13 amino acids. The germline V gene has CDR1 SGHKS and CDR2 YYEKEE (reference sequence).

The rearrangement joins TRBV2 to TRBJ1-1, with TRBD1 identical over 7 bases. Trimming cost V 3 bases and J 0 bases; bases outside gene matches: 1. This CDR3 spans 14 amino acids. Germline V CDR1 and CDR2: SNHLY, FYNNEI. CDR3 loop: CASSEGQLNTEAFF. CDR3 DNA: TGTGCCAGCAGTGAGGGACAGCTGAACACTGAAGCTTTCTTT.

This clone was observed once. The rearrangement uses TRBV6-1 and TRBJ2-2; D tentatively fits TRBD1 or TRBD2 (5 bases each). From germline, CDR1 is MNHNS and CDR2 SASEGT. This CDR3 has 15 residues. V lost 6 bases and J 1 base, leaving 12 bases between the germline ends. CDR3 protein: CASSYSGGNTGELFF. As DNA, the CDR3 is TGTGCCAGCAGCTATAGTGGGGGGAACACCGGGGAGCTGTTTTTT.